A selection of T cell receptor beta chains follows, all from one sample in a study of identical twins. MiXCR, run by TCRdb on the 5' RACE reads, gives a single entry per CDR3 protein. The sample yields around 1.7 million distinct CDR3 sequences, roughly a third seen once. Input material: cord blood. These receptors originate from a newborn girl in good health. Both conserved end residues are part of each CDR3. D genes are given only for firm matches. Not every row has a clone size; where given, it reads once, few, many or a size class.

CDR3 DNA | CDR3 protein | D gene | clone size | J gene | V gene
TGTGCCGTCAGTGATTTGACAGACATTAGCAATCAGCCCCAGCATTTT | CAVSDLTDISNQPQHF | NA | NA | TRBJ1-5 | TRBV10-3
TGCGCCAGCAGCTTACCCTATCTTAGCTCCTACAATGAGCAGTTCTTC | CASSLPYLSSYNEQFF | NA | few | TRBJ2-1 | TRBV5-1
TGTGCCAGTAGTATTGGCAGCAACCGGGAGATCCAGTACTTC | CASSIGSNREIQYF | NA | NA | TRBJ2-5 | TRBV19
TGTGCCAGCAGCTTAGCGAAGAACTATAATTCACCCCTCCACTTT | CASSLAKNYNSPLHF | NA | few | TRBJ1-6 | TRBV7-2
TGTGCCAGCAGCTTAGAGCACCCCACAGATACGCAGTATTTT | CASSLEHPTDTQYF | NA | few | TRBJ2-3 | TRBV11-1
TGCAGTGCCCACCCCCCAGCGTCTAGCACAGATACGCAGTATTTT | CSAHPPASSTDTQYF | NA | few | TRBJ2-3 | TRBV20-1
TGTGCCATCAGTTGGGCTGGGGCCAACGTCCTGACTTTC | CAISWAGANVLTF | NA | many | TRBJ2-6 | TRBV10-3
TGCAGTGCGGTACAGGACTATGGCTACACCTTC | CSAVQDYGYTF | NA | few | TRBJ1-2 | TRBV20-1
TGTGCCAGCAGCCAAGAAGGCGGGAGGGCCTACGAGCAGTACTTC | CASSQEGGRAYEQYF | TRBD2 | NA | TRBJ2-7 | TRBV3-1
TGTGCCAGCAGCGAAGTTGGGGGGGCCACTGAAGCTTTCTTT | CASSEVGGATEAFF | NA | few | TRBJ1-1 | TRBV3-1
TGCAGTTGGAGGGGTAGCACAGATACGCAGTATTTT | CSWRGSTDTQYF | NA | NA | TRBJ2-3 | TRBV20-1
TGTGCCAGCAGTGATATCGGGAGGATCACAGGTACGCAGTATTTT | CASSDIGRITGTQYF | TRBD2 | NA | TRBJ2-3 | TRBV2
TGCAGCGTTGCCTCATACAGGGGTTGGCTAAATGAGCAGTTCTTC | CSVASYRGWLNEQFF | TRBD1 | many | TRBJ2-1 | TRBV29-1
TGTGCCAGCAGTTTTTGGGTCACTGGCTATGGCTACACCTTC | CASSFWVTGYGYTF | NA | NA | TRBJ1-2 | TRBV6-2/TRBV6-3
TGCAGTGCTAGTCCACAGGGAATCTATAATTCACCCCTCCACTTT | CSASPQGIYNSPLHF | NA | NA | TRBJ1-6 | TRBV20-1
TGCAGTGCTAGCTACCGGGCTACCGGGGAGCTGTTTTTT | CSASYRATGELFF | NA | NA | TRBJ2-2 | TRBV20-1
TGTGCCAGCAGGTCGGGACGGCCTAACACCGGGGAGCTGTTTTTT | CASRSGRPNTGELFF | NA | NA | TRBJ2-2 | TRBV7-2
TGCAGTGCTAGGATTGGCCAAGAGACCCAGTACTTC | CSARIGQETQYF | NA | many | TRBJ2-5 | TRBV20-1
TGTGCCACCAGCAGAGATTTGGGGTGGGGTGGGGAGACCCAGTACTTC | CATSRDLGWGGETQYF | NA | few | TRBJ2-5 | TRBV15
TGCAGCGTTGAAGGTGGGGGGCAAGGGTCCAGAGAGACCCAGTACTTC | CSVEGGGQGSRETQYF | NA | few | TRBJ2-5 | TRBV29-1